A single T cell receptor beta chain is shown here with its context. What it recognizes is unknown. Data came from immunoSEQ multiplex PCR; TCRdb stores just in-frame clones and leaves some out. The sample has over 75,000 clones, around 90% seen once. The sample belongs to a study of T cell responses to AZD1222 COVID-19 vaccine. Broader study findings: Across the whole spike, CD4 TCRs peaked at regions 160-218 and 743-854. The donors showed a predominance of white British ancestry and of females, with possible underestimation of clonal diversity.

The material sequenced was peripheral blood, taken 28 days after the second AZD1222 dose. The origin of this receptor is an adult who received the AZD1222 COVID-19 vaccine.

The CDR3 sequence: CASSRQGADTQYF. CDR3 DNA: TGTGCCAGCAGCCGACAGGGCGCAGATACGCAGTATTTT. V and J are TRBV7-2 and TRBJ2-3; 7 nucleotides match TRBD1. The V gene's germline CDR1 is SGHTA and CDR2 FQGNSA. V was clipped by 5 bases and J by 4 bases; unmatched bases: 3. The CDR3 consists of 13 residues.